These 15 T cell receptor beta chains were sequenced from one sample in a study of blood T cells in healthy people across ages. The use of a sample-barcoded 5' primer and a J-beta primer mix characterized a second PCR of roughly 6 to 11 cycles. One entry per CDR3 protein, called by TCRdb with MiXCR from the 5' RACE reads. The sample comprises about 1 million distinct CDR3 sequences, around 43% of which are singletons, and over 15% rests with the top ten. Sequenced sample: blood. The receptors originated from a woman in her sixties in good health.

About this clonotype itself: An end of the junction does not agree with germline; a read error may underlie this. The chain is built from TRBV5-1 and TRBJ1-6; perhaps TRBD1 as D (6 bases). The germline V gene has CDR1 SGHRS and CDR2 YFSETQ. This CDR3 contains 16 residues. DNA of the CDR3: TGCGTCAGCAGCGCGGACAGCGGCTCCTATAATTCACCCCTCCACTTT. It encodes CVSSADSGSYNSPLHF.

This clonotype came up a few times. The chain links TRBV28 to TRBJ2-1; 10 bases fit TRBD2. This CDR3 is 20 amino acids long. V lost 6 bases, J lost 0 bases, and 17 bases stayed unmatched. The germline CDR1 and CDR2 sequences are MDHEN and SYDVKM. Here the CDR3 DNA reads TGTGCCAGCAGCAACAGGCCTAGCGGGAGCGCCCGTGGCTCCTACAATGAGCAGTTCTTC. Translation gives CASSNRPSGSARGSYNEQFF.

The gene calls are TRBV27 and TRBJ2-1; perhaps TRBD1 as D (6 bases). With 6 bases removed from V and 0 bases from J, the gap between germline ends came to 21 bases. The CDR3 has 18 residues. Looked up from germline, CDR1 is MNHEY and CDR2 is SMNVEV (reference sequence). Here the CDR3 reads CASSYRSSGTSSYNEQFF. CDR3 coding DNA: TGTGCCAGCAGCTACCGGTCGTCAGGGACAAGCTCCTACAATGAGCAGTTCTTC.

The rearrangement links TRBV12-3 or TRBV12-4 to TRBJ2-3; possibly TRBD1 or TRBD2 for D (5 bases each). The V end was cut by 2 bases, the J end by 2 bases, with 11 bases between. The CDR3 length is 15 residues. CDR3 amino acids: CASSLIGANTDTQYF. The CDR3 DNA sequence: TGTGCCAGCAGTTTAATCGGGGCGAACACAGATACGCAGTATTTT.

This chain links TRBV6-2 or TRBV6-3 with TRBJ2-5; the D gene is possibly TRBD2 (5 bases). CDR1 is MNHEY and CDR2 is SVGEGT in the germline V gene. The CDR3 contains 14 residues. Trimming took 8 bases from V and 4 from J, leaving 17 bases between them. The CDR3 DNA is TGTGCCAGCCACCGGACTGGGAGAGGAGAGACCCAGTACTTC. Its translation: CASHRTGRGETQYF.

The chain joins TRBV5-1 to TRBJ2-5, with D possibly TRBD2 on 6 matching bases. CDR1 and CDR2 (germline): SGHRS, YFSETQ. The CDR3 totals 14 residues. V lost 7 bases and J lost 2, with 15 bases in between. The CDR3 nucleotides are TGCGCCAGCGGCCATGATAGCGGACAAGAGACCCAGTACTTC. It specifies CASGHDSGQETQYF.

In nucleotides, the CDR3 is TGTGCCAGCAGGACTCCTACCGGGGTGAACACTGGAAACACCATATATTTT. Translating it yields CASRTPTGVNTGNTIYF. V gene TRBV6-2 or TRBV6-3 combines with J gene TRBJ1-3, with D uncertain. Trimming stripped 6 bases from V and 2 bases from J, with 20 bases between. The CDR3 extends over 17 amino acids. Germline CDR1 reads MNHEY; CDR2 reads SVGEGT.

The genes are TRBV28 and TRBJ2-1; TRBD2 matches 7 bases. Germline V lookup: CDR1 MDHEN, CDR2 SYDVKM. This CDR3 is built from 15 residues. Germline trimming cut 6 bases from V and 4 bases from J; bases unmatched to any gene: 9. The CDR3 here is CASSPSGPRYNEQFF. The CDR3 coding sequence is TGTGCCAGCAGCCCTAGCGGACCGCGATACAATGAGCAGTTCTTC.

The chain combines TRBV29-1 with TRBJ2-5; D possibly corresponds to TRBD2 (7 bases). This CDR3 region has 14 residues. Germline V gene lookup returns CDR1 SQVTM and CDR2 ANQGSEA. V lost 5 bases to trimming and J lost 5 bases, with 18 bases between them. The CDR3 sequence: CSVRTGGGQETQYF. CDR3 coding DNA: TGCAGCGTTAGGACTGGGGGGGGGCAGGAGACCCAGTACTTC.

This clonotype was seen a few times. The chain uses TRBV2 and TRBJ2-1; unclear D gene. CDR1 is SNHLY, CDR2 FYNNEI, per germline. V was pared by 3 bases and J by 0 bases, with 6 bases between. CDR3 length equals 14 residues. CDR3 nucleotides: TGTGCCAGCAGTGAGGCGGTCTCCTACAATGAGCAGTTCTTC. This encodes CASSEAVSYNEQFF.

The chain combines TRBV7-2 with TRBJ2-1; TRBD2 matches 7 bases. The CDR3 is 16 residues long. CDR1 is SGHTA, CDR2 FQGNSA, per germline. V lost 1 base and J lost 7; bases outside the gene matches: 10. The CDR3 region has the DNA TGTGCCAGCAGCTTAGGAGCGGGGCGGGAGAGGAATGAGCAGTTCTTC. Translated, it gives CASSLGAGRERNEQFF.

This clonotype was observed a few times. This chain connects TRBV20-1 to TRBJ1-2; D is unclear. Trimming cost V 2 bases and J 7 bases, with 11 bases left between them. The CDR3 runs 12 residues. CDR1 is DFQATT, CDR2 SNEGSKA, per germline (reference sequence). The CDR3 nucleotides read TGCAGTGCTAGACATCTCGGCGTTGGCTACACCTTC. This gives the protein CSARHLGVGYTF.

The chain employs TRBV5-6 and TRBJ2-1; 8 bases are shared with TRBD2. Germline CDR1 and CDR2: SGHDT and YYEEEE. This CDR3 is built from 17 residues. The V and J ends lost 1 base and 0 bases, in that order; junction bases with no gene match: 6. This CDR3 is CASSLRTSGNSYNEQFF. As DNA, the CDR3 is TGTGCCAGCAGCTTGAGAACTAGCGGAAACTCCTACAATGAGCAGTTCTTC.

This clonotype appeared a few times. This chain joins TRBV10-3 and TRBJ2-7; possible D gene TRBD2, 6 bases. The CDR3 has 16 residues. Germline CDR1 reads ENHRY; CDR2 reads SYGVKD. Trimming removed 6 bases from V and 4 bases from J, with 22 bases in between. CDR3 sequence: CAISGSGPGDTYEQYF. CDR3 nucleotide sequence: TGTGCCATCAGCGGGTCGGGGCCGGGAGATACTTACGAGCAGTACTTC.

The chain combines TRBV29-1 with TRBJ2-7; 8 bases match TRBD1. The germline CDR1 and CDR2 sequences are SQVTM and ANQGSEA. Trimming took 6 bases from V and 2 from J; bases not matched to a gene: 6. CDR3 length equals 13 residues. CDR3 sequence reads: CSVWTGRPYEQYF. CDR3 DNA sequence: TGCAGCGTGTGGACAGGGCGTCCCTACGAGCAGTACTTC.